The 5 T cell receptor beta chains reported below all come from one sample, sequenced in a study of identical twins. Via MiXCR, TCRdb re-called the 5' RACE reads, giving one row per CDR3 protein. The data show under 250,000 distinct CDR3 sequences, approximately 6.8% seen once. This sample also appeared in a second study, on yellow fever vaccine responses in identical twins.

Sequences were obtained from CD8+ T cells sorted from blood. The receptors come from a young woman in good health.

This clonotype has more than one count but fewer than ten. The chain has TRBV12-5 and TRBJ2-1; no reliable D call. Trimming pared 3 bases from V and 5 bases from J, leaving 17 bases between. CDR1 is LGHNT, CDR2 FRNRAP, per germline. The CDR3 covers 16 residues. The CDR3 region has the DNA TGTGCTAGTGGTTTCCAACTCTCTTACAGCGACAATGAGCAGTTCTTC. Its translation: CASGFQLSYSDNEQFF.

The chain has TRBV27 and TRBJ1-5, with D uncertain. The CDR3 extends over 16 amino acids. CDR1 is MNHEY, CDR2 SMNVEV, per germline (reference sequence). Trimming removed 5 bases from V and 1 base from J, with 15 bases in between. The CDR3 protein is CASSLIGRGSNQPQHF. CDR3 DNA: TGTGCCAGCAGTCTCATAGGGCGGGGAAGCAATCAGCCCCAGCATTTT.

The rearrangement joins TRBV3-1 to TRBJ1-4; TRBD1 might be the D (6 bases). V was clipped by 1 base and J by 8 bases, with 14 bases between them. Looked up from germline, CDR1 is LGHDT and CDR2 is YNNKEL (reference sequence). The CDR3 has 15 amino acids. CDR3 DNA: TGTGCCAGCAGCCAAGGAGGGGGTTTCGGGGAAAAACTGTTTTTT. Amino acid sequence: CASSQGGGFGEKLFF.

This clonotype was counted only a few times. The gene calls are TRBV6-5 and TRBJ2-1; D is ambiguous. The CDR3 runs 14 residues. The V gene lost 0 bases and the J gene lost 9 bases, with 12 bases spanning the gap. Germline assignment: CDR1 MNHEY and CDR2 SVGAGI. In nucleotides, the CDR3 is TGTGCCAGCAGTTACTCGACCCGGCGGAGTGAGCAGTTCTTC. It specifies CASSYSTRRSEQFF.

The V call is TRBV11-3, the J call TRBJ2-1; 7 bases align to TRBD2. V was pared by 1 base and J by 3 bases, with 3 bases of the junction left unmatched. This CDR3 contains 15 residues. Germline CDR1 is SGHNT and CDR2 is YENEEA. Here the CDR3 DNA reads TGTGCCAGCAGCTTAGGGGGAGGGTTCTACAATGAGCAGTTCTTC. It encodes CASSLGGGFYNEQFF. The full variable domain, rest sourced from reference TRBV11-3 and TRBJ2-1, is EAGVVQSPRYKIIEKKQPVAFWCNPISGHNTLYWYLQNLGQGPELLIRYENEEAVDDSQLPKDRFSAERLKGVDSTLKIQPAELGDSAVYLCASSLGGGFYNEQFFGPGTRLTVL.